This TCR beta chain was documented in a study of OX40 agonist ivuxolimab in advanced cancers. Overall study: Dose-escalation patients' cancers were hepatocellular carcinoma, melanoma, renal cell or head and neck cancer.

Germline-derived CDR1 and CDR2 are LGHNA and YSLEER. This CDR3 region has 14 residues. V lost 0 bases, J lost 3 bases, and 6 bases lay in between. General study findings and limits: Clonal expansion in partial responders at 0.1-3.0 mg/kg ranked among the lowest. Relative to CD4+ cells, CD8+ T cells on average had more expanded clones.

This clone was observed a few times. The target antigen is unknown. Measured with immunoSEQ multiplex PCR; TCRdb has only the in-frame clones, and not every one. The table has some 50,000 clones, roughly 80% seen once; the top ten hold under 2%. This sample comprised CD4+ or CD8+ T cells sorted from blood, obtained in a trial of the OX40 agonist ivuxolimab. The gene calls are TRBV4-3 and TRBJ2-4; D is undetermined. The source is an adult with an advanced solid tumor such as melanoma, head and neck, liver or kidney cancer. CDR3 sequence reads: CASSQEADKNIQYF. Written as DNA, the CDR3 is TGCGCCAGCAGCCAAGAAGCAGACAAAAACATTCAGTACTTC.